This T cell receptor beta chain comes out of a study of blood T cell repertoires in COVID-19. The germline CDR1 and CDR2 sequences are LNHDA and SQIVND (reference sequence). Trimming removed 4 bases at V and 0 bases at J, with 9 bases between. The CDR3 loop spans 15 amino acids. Original handling: How many nucleated cells were present was estimated from reference gene primer amplification. Libraries were prepared by immunoSEQ multiplex PCR; TCRdb keeps only in-frame clonotypes and omits some of them. The V and J calls and the clone size are those of that table, but D and trimming were determined from the DNA. The data contain 270,000 or so clones, about 89% of them seen just once; the ten biggest clones take up over 8%.

The chain employs TRBV19 and TRBJ1-4, with unresolved D. This clonotype was obtained from a man aged 35-49 years with active or convalescent COVID-19. The specimen sequenced was peripheral blood. DNA for the CDR3: TGTGCCAGTAGTACTATGTCTGCAACTAATGAAAAACTGTTTTTT. This translates into CASSTMSATNEKLFF.